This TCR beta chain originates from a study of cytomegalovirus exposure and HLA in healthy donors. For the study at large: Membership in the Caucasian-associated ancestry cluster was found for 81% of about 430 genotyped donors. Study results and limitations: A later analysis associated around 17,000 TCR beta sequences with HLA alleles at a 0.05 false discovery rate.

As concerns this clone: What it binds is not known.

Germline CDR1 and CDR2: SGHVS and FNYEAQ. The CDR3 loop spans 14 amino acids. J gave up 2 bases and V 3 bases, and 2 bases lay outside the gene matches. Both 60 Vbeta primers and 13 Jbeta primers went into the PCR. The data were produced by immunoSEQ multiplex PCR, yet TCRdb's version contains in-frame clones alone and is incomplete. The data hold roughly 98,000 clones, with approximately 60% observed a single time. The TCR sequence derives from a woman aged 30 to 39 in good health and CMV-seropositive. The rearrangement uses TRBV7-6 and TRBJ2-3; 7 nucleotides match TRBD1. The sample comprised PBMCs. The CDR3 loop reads CASSLGQTTDTQYF. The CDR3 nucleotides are TGTGCCAGCAGCTTGGGACAGACCACAGATACGCAGTATTTT.